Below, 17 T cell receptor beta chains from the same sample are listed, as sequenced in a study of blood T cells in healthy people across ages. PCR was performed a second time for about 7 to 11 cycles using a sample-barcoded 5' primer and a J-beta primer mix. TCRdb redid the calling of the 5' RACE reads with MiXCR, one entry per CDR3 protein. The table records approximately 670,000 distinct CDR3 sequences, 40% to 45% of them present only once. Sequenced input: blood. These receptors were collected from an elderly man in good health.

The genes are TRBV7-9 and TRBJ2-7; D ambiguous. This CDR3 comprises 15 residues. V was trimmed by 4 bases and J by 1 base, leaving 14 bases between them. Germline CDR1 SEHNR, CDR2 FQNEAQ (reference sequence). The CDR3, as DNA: TGTGCCAGCAGCTCGGACCTATACAGTTCCTACGAGCAGTACTTC. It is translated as CASSSDLYSSYEQYF.

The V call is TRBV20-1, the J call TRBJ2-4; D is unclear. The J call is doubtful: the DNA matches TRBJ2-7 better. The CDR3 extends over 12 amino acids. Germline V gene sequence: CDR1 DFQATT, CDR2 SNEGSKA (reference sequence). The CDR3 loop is CSVATVSYEQYF. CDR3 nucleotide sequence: TGCAGTGTTGCGACTGTCTCCTACGAGCAGTACTTC.

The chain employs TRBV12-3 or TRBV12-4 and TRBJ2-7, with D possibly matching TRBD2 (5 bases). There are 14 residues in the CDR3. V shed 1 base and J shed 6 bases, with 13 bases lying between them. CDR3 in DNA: TGTGCCAGCAGTTTAGGAGTTCTTCGGGGCGAGCAGTACTTC. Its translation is CASSLGVLRGEQYF.

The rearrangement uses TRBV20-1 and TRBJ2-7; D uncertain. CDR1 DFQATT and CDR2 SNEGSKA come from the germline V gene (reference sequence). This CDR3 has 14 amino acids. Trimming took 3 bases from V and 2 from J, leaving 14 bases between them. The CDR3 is CSASRRKLAYEQYF. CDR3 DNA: TGCAGTGCTAGTCGCAGGAAGTTAGCCTACGAGCAGTACTTC.

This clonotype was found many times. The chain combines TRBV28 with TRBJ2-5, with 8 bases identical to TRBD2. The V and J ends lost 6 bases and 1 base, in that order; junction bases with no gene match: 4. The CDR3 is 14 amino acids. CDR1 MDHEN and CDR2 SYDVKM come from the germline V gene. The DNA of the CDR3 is TGTGCCAGCAGCCGCGCGGGAGGCCAAGAGACCCAGTACTTC. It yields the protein CASSRAGGQETQYF. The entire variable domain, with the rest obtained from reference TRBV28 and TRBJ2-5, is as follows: DVKVTQSSRYLVKRTGEKVFLECVQDMDHENMFWYRQDPGLGLRLIYFSYDVKMKEKGDIPEGYSVSREKKERFSLILESASTNQTSMYLCASSRAGGQETQYFGPGTRLLVL.

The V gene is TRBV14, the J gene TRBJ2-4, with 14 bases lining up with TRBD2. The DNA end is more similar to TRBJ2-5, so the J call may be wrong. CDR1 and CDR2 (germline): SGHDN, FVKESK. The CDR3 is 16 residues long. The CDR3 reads CASSPGTSGSRETQYF. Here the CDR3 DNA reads TGTGCCAGCAGCCCCGGGACTAGCGGGAGTCGAGAGACCCAGTACTTC.

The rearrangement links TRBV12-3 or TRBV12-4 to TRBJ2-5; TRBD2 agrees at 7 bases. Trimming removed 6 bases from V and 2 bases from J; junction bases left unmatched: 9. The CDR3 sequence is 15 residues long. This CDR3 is CASSVRGGWQETQYF. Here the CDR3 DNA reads TGTGCCAGCAGCGTTCGGGGAGGGTGGCAAGAGACCCAGTACTTC.

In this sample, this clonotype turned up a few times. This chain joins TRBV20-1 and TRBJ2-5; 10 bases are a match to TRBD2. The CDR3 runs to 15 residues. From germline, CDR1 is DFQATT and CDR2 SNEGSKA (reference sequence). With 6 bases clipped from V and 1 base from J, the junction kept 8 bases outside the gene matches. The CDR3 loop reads CSAPTSGTSQETQYF. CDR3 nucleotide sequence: TGCAGTGCCCCTACTAGCGGGACATCCCAAGAGACCCAGTACTTC.

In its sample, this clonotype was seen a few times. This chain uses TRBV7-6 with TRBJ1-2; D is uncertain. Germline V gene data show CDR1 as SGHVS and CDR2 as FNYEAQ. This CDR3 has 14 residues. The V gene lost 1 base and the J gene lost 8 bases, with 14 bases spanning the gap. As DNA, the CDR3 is TGTGCCAGCAGCTTAGTCAGCCCTCCGGAAGGCTACACCTTC. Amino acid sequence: CASSLVSPPEGYTF. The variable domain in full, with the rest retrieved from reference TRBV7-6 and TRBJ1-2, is GAGVSQSPRYKVTKRGQDVALRCDPISGHVSLYWYRQALGQGPEFLTYFNYEAQQDKSGLPNDRFSAERPEGSISTLTIQRTEQRDSAMYRCASSLVSPPEGYTFGSGTRLTVV.

CDR3 in amino acids: CSASLSGGLQETQYF. The CDR3 region has the DNA TGCAGTGCTAGTCTTAGCGGGGGCCTCCAAGAGACCCAGTACTTC. The V gene is TRBV20-1, the J gene TRBJ2-5; TRBD2 agrees at 9 bases. The CDR3 has 15 amino acids. Germline assignment: CDR1 DFQATT and CDR2 SNEGSKA (reference sequence). Trimming removed 3 bases from V and 1 base from J; junction bases left unmatched: 6.

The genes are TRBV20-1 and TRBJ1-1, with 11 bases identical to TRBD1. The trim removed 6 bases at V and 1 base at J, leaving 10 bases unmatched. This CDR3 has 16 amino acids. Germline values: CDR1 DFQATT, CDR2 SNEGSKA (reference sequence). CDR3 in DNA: TGCAGTGCAAAGGGACAGGGGGGAAGGGGGAACACTGAAGCTTTCTTT. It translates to CSAKGQGGRGNTEAFF.

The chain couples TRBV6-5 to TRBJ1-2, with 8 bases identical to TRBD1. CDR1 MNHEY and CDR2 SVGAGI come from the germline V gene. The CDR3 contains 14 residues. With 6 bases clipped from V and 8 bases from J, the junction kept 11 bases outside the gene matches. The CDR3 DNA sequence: TGTGCCAGCAGCCGGACAGGGAGGATGGGCGGCTACACCTTC. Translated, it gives CASSRTGRMGGYTF.

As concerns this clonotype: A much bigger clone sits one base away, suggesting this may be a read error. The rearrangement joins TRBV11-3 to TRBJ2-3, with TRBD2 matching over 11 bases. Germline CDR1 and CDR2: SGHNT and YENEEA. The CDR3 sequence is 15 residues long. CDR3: CASSSTSGGGDAQYF. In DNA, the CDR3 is TGTGCCAGCAGCTCAACTAGCGGGGGAGGAGATGCGCAGTATTTT.

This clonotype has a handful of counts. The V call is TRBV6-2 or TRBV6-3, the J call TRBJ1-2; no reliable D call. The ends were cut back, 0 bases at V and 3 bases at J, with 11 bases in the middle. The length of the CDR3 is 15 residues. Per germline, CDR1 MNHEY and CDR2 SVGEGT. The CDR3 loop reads CASSYSRTLDYGYTF. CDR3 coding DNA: TGTGCCAGCAGTTACTCGCGGACCCTCGACTATGGCTACACCTTC.

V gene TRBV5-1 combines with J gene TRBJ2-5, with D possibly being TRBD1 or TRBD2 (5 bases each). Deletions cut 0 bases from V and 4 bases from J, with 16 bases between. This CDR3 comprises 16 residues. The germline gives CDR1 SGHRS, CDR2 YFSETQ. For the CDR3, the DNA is TGCGCCAGCAGCTTGGATATTGGGGACGGGATAGAGACCCAGTACTTC. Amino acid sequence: CASSLDIGDGIETQYF.

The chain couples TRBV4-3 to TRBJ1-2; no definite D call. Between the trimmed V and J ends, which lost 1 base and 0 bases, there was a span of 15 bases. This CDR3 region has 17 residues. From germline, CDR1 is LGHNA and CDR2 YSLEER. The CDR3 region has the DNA TGCGCCAGCAGCCAAGGAGGCAGCGGGCTCGCTAACTATGGCTACACCTTC. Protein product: CASSQGGSGLANYGYTF.

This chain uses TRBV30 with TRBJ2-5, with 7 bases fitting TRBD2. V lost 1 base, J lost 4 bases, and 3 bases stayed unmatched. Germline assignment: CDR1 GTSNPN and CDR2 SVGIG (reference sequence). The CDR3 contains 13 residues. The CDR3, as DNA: TGTGCCTGGAGTGAGATAGCGGGAGAGACCCAGTACTTC. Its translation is CAWSEIAGETQYF. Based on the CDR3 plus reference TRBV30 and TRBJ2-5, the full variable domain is SQTIHQWPATLVQPVGSPLSLECTVEGTSNPNLYWYRQAAGRGLQLLFYSVGIGQISSEVPQNLSASRPQDRQFILSSKKLLLSDSGFYLCAWSEIAGETQYFGPGTRLLVL.